These 18 T cell receptor beta chains came from one sample sequenced in a study of early T cells in non-severe SARS-CoV-2 infection (dated by TCRdb to 2020 to 2022). Libraries came from 5' RACE. TCRdb shows the sequencer as NextSeq 500. Starting from the raw public reads, TCRdb applied fastp trimming at Q25, assembled clones with MiXCR and retained in-frame beta chains. Entries are consolidated by CDR3 protein sequence, retaining the most common genes and DNA. This sample gives roughly 46,000 distinct CDR3 sequences in total; less than 8.5% of them show up just once. Of the sample, more than 4.5% is held by the ten largest clones. What was sequenced was whole blood. The receptors originated from an adult who was a healthcare worker with PCR-confirmed SARS-CoV-2 infection or an uninfected control (not recorded which).

V usage is TRBV5-1 and J usage is TRBJ2-3; TRBD2 agrees at 8 bases. Losses at the gene ends were 5 bases for V and 5 bases for J; bases not matched to a gene: 7. This CDR3 is built from 14 residues. Germline V lookup: CDR1 SGHRS, CDR2 YFSETQ. The CDR3 protein is CASRSGGAGDTQYF. The CDR3 DNA reads TGCGCCAGCAGAAGCGGGGGCGCGGGAGATACGCAGTATTTT.

The V gene is TRBV19, the J gene TRBJ2-6; D may be TRBD2 (7 bases). The CDR3 contains 14 residues. Germline CDR1 reads LNHDA; CDR2 reads SQIVND (reference sequence). The germline V and J ends were trimmed by 8 bases and 2 bases, with 10 bases remaining between them. CDR3 in amino acids: CASGGAPGANVLTF. For the CDR3, the DNA is TGTGCCAGTGGGGGGGCGCCTGGGGCCAACGTCCTGACTTTC.

This chain links TRBV19 with TRBJ2-5; the D gene is possibly TRBD1 (6 bases). Looked up from germline, CDR1 is LNHDA and CDR2 is SQIVND (reference sequence). Trimming stripped 4 bases from V and 3 bases from J, with 15 bases between. The CDR3 extends over 15 amino acids. The CDR3 nucleotides are TGTGCCAGTAGTAAGGACAGCCTCGGGGAAGAGACCCAGTACTTC. Its translation is CASSKDSLGEETQYF.

This clonotype has only a few counts. The chain combines TRBV3-1 with TRBJ2-5; 11 positions match TRBD2. The trim removed 0 bases at V and 5 bases at J, leaving 5 bases unmatched. The CDR3 loop spans 16 amino acids. Germline V gives CDR1 LGHDT, CDR2 YNNKEL (reference sequence). This chain's CDR3 is CASSQDWGLAAETQYF. The CDR3 DNA reads as TGTGCCAGCAGCCAAGATTGGGGACTAGCGGCGGAGACCCAGTACTTC.

This clonotype was detected a few times. The rearrangement links TRBV9 to TRBJ1-4, with a tentative D call TRBD1 (5 bases). Germline V gene lookup returns CDR1 SGDLS and CDR2 YYNGEE. The CDR3 loop spans 15 amino acids. V was trimmed by 3 bases and J by 4 bases, leaving 13 bases between them. CDR3 DNA: TGTGCCAGCAGCGCGGGGGGATCTCTTAATGAAAAACTGTTTTTT. It encodes CASSAGGSLNEKLFF.

In this sample, this clonotype turned up many times. CDR3 bases: TGTGCCAGCAGGAGACGAGGGGACGGAAACACCATATATTTT. Encoded protein: CASRRRGDGNTIYF. This sequence joins TRBV12-3 or TRBV12-4 and TRBJ1-3; a possible D gene is TRBD1 (5 bases). This CDR3 spans 14 amino acids. The germline V and J ends were trimmed by 6 bases and 4 bases, with 13 bases remaining between them.

This clonotype occurred a few times. V and J are TRBV11-3 and TRBJ2-1, with a tentative D call TRBD1 (6 bases). CDR3 length: 12 residues. Germline V gene data show CDR1 as SGHNT and CDR2 as YENEEA. V shed 1 base and J shed 12 bases, with 10 bases lying between them. The CDR3 DNA follows: TGTGCCAGCAGCTTAGGGGGGACAATGCAGTTCTTC. Amino acid sequence: CASSLGGTMQFF.

Comment on this clonotype: This may stem from a read error, because a much larger clone lies one nucleotide away. This CDR3 fails to terminate in the conserved phenylalanine or tryptophan, so it likely reflects a read error. J is TRBJ2-5 and V is TRBV7-2, with 8 bases aligning to TRBD1. The CDR3 extends over 14 amino acids. CDR1 SGHTA and CDR2 FQGNSA come from the germline V gene. Losses at the gene ends were 3 bases for V and 3 bases for J; bases not matched to a gene: 3. The CDR3 loop is CASSLLDREETQYL. The CDR3 region has the DNA TGTGCCAGCAGCTTGCTGGACAGGGAAGAGACCCAGTACTTG.

The gene calls are TRBV30 and TRBJ2-2, with no clear D. CDR1 is GTSNPN, CDR2 SVGIG, per germline (reference sequence). This CDR3 comprises 16 residues. V was clipped by 0 bases and J by 1 base, with 12 bases between them. CDR3 region: CAWSVPPGRNTGELFF. The CDR3 DNA follows: TGTGCCTGGAGTGTACCTCCAGGTCGGAACACCGGGGAGCTGTTTTTT.

This clonotype was seen many times. The V call is TRBV5-1, the J call TRBJ2-5; D not resolved. Germline CDR1 is SGHRS and CDR2 is YFSETQ. The CDR3 has 18 amino acids. V was pared by 4 bases and J by 0 bases, with 22 bases between. This CDR3 is CASSPGRVGSTNQETQYF. Here the CDR3 DNA reads TGCGCCAGCAGCCCGGGCCGTGTTGGCAGCACGAACCAAGAGACCCAGTACTTC. Full variable domain (remainder filled in from reference TRBV5-1 and TRBJ2-5): KAGVTQTPRYLIKTRGQQVTLSCSPISGHRSVSWYQQTPGQGLQFLFEYFSETQRNKGNFPGRFSGRQFSNSRSEMNVSTLELGDSALYLCASSPGRVGSTNQETQYFGPGTRLLVL.

This clonotype has ten or more counts. CDR3 residues: CASSLEGLSGPQHF. CDR3 nucleotides: TGTGCCAGCAGCTTAGAGGGGCTCTCGGGACCCCAGCATTTT. The chain joins TRBV7-2 to TRBJ1-5, with D perhaps matching TRBD1 (5 bases). CDR3 length: 14 residues. Per germline, CDR1 SGHTA and CDR2 FQGNSA. V was trimmed by 1 base and J by 10 bases, leaving 14 bases between them. The full variable domain, rest sourced from reference TRBV7-2 and TRBJ1-5, is GAGVSQSPSNKVTEKGKDVELRCDPISGHTALYWYRQSLGQGLEFLIYFQGNSAPDKSGLPSDRFSAERTGGSVSTLTIQRTQQEDSAVYLCASSLEGLSGPQHFGDGTRLSIL.

V is TRBV3-1 and J is TRBJ2-1, with D uncertain. The germline V and J ends were trimmed by 0 bases and 12 bases, with 6 bases remaining between them. This CDR3 is 11 amino acids long. Germline V gives CDR1 LGHDT, CDR2 YNNKEL (reference sequence). CDR3 residues: CASSQDLGQFF. The CDR3 DNA reads as TGTGCCAGCAGCCAAGATCTTGGGCAGTTCTTC.

This clonotype was picked up many times. This chain joins TRBV10-3 and TRBJ1-3, with 9 bases aligning to TRBD1. V was pared by 4 bases and J by 3 bases, with 4 bases of the junction left unmatched. Germline V gene data show CDR1 as ENHRY and CDR2 as SYGVKD. The CDR3 extends over 15 amino acids. DNA of the CDR3: TGTGCCATCAGTGCCGGGACAGGGTTTGGAAACACCATATATTTT. It is translated as CAISAGTGFGNTIYF.

This clonotype was seen a handful of times. The genes are TRBV19 and TRBJ2-3; perhaps D is TRBD1 or TRBD2 (6 bases each). The V and J ends lost 3 bases and 0 bases respectively, with 10 bases between them. CDR3 length: 15 amino acids. Germline V lookup: CDR1 LNHDA, CDR2 SQIVND (reference sequence). The CDR3 protein is CASSIPGASTDTQYF. The DNA of the CDR3 is TGTGCCAGTAGTATTCCGGGGGCAAGCACAGATACGCAGTATTTT. Full variable domain (remainder filled in from reference TRBV19 and TRBJ2-3): DGGITQSPKYLFRKEGQNVTLSCEQNLNHDAMYWYRQDPGQGLRLIYYSQIVNDFQKGDIAEGYSVSREKKESFPLTVTSAQKNPTAFYLCASSIPGASTDTQYFGPGTRLTVL.

This clonotype was detected many times. The chain recombines TRBV5-1 with TRBJ2-5, with D tentatively TRBD1 (6 bases). The CDR3 totals 15 residues. CDR1 and CDR2 from the germline V gene are SGHRS and YFSETQ. Trimming left V 0 bases short and J 2 bases short, with 11 bases between. The CDR3 protein is CASSLVAGAQETQYF. CDR3 in DNA: TGCGCCAGCAGCTTGGTGGCAGGGGCTCAAGAGACCCAGTACTTC.

The chain recombines TRBV3-1 with TRBJ2-7; the match to TRBD1 covers 8 bases. Per the germline V gene, CDR1 is LGHDT and CDR2 is YNNKEL (reference sequence). Trimming cost V 3 bases and J 6 bases; bases outside gene matches: 1. The length of the CDR3 is 12 residues. CDR3 sequence (DNA): TGTGCCAGCAGCCAGACAGGGGTCGAGCAGTACTTC. Translated, it gives CASSQTGVEQYF.

This clonotype was observed many times. This CDR3 is CASSEFGGRGNYEQYF. In DNA form, the CDR3 reads TGTGCCAGCAGTGAATTTGGAGGCAGGGGAAATTACGAGCAGTACTTC. This chain uses TRBV25-1 with TRBJ2-7; TRBD1 is a possible D gene (6 bases). Germline CDR1 reads MGHDK; CDR2 reads SYGVNS. The germline V and J ends were trimmed by 1 base and 4 bases, with 17 bases remaining between them. The CDR3 runs 16 residues.

There are many counts of this clonotype. The J gene is TRBJ2-1, the V gene TRBV7-3, with TRBD1 matching 9 bases. V shed 4 bases and J 5 bases; nucleotides not matched to a gene: 6. The length of the CDR3 is 15 residues. Germline loops: CDR1 SGHTA, CDR2 FQGTGA. CDR3 nucleotide sequence: TGTGCCAGCAGCTCGGCCGGGACAGGGAACAATGAGCAGTTCTTC. This sequence encodes CASSSAGTGNNEQFF.